Presented here are 21 T cell receptor beta chains from one specimen sequenced in a study of technical replicates of blood from several donors. Data came from immunoSEQ multiplex PCR; TCRdb stores just in-frame clones and leaves some out. The sample shows tens of thousands of clones, about 91% of them seen only once. Sequencing was carried out using T cells isolated from PBMCs. The receptor set was obtained from a human donor in good health. Some clones in this sample may be carry-over from other donors' samples.

This chain links TRBV19 with TRBJ1-1; a weak D match, TRBD1 (6 bases). This CDR3 spans 14 amino acids. From germline, CDR1 is LNHDA and CDR2 SQIVND (reference sequence). V was shortened by 5 bases and J by 2 bases, with 12 bases between the two germline ends. As DNA, the CDR3 is TGTGCCAGTAGTGGACAGTCCCTAAACACTGAAGCTTTCTTT. It yields the protein CASSGQSLNTEAFF.

The chain uses TRBV30 and TRBJ2-5, with 7 bases lining up with TRBD1. The CDR3 length is 13 residues. Germline lookup yields CDR1 GTSNPN and CDR2 SVGIG (reference sequence). The V gene end was trimmed by 5 bases and the J gene end by 2 bases; junction bases not matched to a gene: 5. CDR3 DNA: TGTGCCTGGTATCGACAGGGACAAGAGACCCAGTACTTC. Translated: CAWYRQGQETQYF.

The DNA for the CDR3 is TGTGCCATCAGTGAGATGGAGGGAAGAAGGGCCTACGAGCAGTACTTC. This encodes CAISEMEGRRAYEQYF. The genes are TRBV10-3 and TRBJ2-7; a weak D match, TRBD2 (6 bases). V lost 2 bases, J lost 2 bases, and 16 bases lay in between. There are 16 residues in the CDR3. From germline, CDR1 is ENHRY and CDR2 SYGVKD.

This clone was observed a few times. The junction shows a germline mismatch at one end, possibly a read error. CDR3 nucleotide sequence: TGTGCCAGCAGTGTAGGGGCGAACACTGAAGCTTTCTTT. Residues: CASSVGANTEAFF. The J gene is TRBJ1-1, the V gene TRBV9, with D possibly being TRBD1 (5 bases). This CDR3 is built from 13 residues. CDR1 is SGDLS and CDR2 is YYNGEE in the germline V gene.

This chain joins TRBV27 and TRBJ2-5; 10 nucleotides line up with TRBD2. V shed 6 bases and J 5 bases; nucleotides not matched to a gene: 12. The germline V gene has CDR1 MNHEY and CDR2 SMNVEV (reference sequence). The CDR3 is made up of 16 amino acids. CDR3 DNA: TGTGCCAGCAGCCCTACTAGCGGGATCGGGTCGGAGACCCAGTACTTC. It yields the protein CASSPTSGIGSETQYF.

V and J are TRBV10-3 and TRBJ2-1, with D possibly matching TRBD2 (5 bases). V was pared by 5 bases and J by 4 bases, with 12 bases between. This CDR3 has 14 residues. The germline V gene encodes CDR1 ENHRY and CDR2 SYGVKD. As DNA, the CDR3 is TGTGCCATCAGTTTATACCGGGAATACAATGAGCAGTTCTTC. This codes for CAISLYREYNEQFF.

The count of this clone is one. The chain couples TRBV15 to TRBJ2-3; D might be TRBD2 (6 bases). Germline loops: CDR1 LNHNV, CDR2 YYDKDF (reference sequence). Trimming shortened V by 0 bases and J by 6 bases, and 16 bases separated the two germline ends. The CDR3 spans 16 residues. CDR3: CATSRDPGLISDTQYF. Here the CDR3 DNA reads TGTGCCACCAGCAGAGATCCGGGACTGATTTCGGATACGCAGTATTTT.

This chain joins TRBV7-9 and TRBJ2-7; D may be TRBD2 (5 bases). This CDR3 has 12 amino acids. Trimming removed 2 bases from V and 6 bases from J, with 8 bases in between. CDR1 is SEHNR, CDR2 FQNEAQ, per germline (reference sequence). The CDR3 bases are TGTGCCAGCAGCTTACATGGACTCGAGCAGTACTTC. The encoded protein is CASSLHGLEQYF.

The CDR3 protein is CAIGSISTDTQYF. The CDR3 DNA reads as TGTGCCATCGGGAGCATCAGCACAGATACGCAGTATTTT. The chain joins TRBV10-3 to TRBJ2-3; TRBD2 is a possible D gene (5 bases). The CDR3 has 13 residues. V was clipped by 8 bases and J by 0 bases, with 9 bases between them. Germline V gives CDR1 ENHRY, CDR2 SYGVKD.

Notes on this clone: Compared with germline, one end of the junction differs, possibly owing to a read error. The rearrangement links TRBV7-7 to TRBJ2-1; 8 bases map to TRBD1. This CDR3 region has 17 residues. Germline V CDR1 and CDR2: SSHAT, FNYEAQ (reference sequence). The DNA of the CDR3 is TGTGCTAGCAGATTAAACATGGACAGGGAGAGGAGCAATGAGCAGTTCTTC. Translating it yields CASRLNMDRERSNEQFF.

This chain joins TRBV28 and TRBJ1-3; D not resolved. The germline gives CDR1 MDHEN, CDR2 SYDVKM. The CDR3 consists of 13 residues. V dropped 6 bases and J dropped 4 bases, with 10 bases sitting between them. The CDR3 nucleotides are TGTGCCAGCAGGCGCCACGAGGGAAACACCATATATTTT. Its protein product is CASRRHEGNTIYF.

The CDR3: CASSPNHYEQYF. For the CDR3, the DNA is TGTGCCAGCAGCCCAAATCACTACGAGCAGTACTTC. This sequence joins TRBV7-9 and TRBJ2-7, with unresolved D. CDR1 and CDR2 from the germline V gene are SEHNR and FQNEAQ (reference sequence). The CDR3 is 12 residues long. The V end lost 5 bases, the J end lost 3 bases, and 8 bases lay between the germline ends.

V and J are TRBV5-5 and TRBJ2-7, with 9 bases that match TRBD2. Germline V gene data show CDR1 as SGHKS and CDR2 as YYEKEE (reference sequence). The ends lost 4 bases at V and 3 bases at J; junction bases unmatched: 5. CDR3 length: 14 amino acids. CDR3 sequence: CASSLEREVYEQYF. CDR3 DNA sequence: TGTGCCAGCAGCCTTGAGCGGGAGGTCTACGAGCAGTACTTC.

The gene calls are TRBV10-3 and TRBJ1-1; D is unclear. With 0 bases removed from V and 1 base from J, the gap between germline ends came to 9 bases. The CDR3 consists of 15 residues. From germline, CDR1 is ENHRY and CDR2 SYGVKD. CDR3 protein: CAISESKLGNTEAFF. The CDR3 coding sequence is TGTGCCATCAGTGAGTCGAAACTTGGGAACACTGAAGCTTTCTTT.

Written as DNA, the CDR3 is TGTGCCAGCCGAAAAATGACGGAGGCAGGGGGGTACTTC. Translation gives CASRKMTEAGGYF. V gene TRBV28 combines with J gene TRBJ2-5; 7 nucleotides agree with TRBD1. The CDR3 has 13 residues. J was trimmed by 13 bases and V by 8 bases; bases with no gene match: 16. Per the germline V gene, CDR1 is MDHEN and CDR2 is SYDVKM.

This clone was picked up one time. The V call is TRBV6-6, the J call TRBJ2-7; weak D call: TRBD1 (6 bases). This CDR3 is built from 12 residues. Looked up from germline, CDR1 is MNHNY and CDR2 is SVGAGI (reference sequence). Trimming took off 10 bases at V and 4 bases at J, with 14 bases between the two ends. CDR3 sequence reads: CATRPGAYEQYF. The CDR3 DNA reads TGTGCCACCCGACCAGGGGCTTACGAGCAGTACTTC.

The chain carries TRBV7-3 and TRBJ2-1; TRBD1 is a possible D gene (5 bases). CDR3 size: 14 residues. The V gene lost 1 base and the J gene lost 13 bases, with 17 bases spanning the gap. In germline, CDR1 is SGHTA, CDR2 FQGTGA. The chain's CDR3 is CASSLKGDNRLQFF. The CDR3 DNA is TGTGCCAGCAGCTTAAAAGGGGATAACCGGCTACAGTTCTTC.

The chain recombines TRBV4-3 with TRBJ2-1; TRBD2 matches 12 bases. The V gene end was trimmed by 2 bases and the J gene end by 7 bases; junction bases not matched to a gene: 6. Germline CDR1 and CDR2: LGHNA and YSLEER. This CDR3 is 16 amino acids long. CDR3 loop: CASSQPLAGGPNEQFF. The DNA of the CDR3 is TGCGCCAGCAGCCAACCCCTAGCGGGAGGGCCTAATGAGCAGTTCTTC.

The V gene is TRBV5-1, the J gene TRBJ1-3, with a possible D match to TRBD1 (5 bases). V was clipped by 1 base and J by 0 bases, with 8 bases between them. The CDR3 extends over 15 amino acids. Germline loops: CDR1 SGHRS, CDR2 YFSETQ. The chain's CDR3 is CASSLTTASGNTIYF. The CDR3 coding sequence is TGCGCCAGCAGCTTGACGACAGCCTCTGGAAACACCATATATTTT.

The chain recombines TRBV27 with TRBJ2-5, with no clear D. The V end lost 4 bases, the J end lost 0 bases, and 6 bases lay between the germline ends. CDR1 and CDR2 (germline): MNHEY, SMNVEV (reference sequence). The CDR3 is 13 amino acids. The CDR3 spells CASSSEYQETQYF. The CDR3 nucleotides are TGTGCCAGCAGTTCGGAGTACCAAGAGACCCAGTACTTC.

Only one count was recorded for this clone. The chain combines TRBV4-1 with TRBJ2-7; D gene unclear. Trimming pared 1 base from V and 3 bases from J, leaving 7 bases between. The germline gives CDR1 MGHRA, CDR2 YSYEKL. The CDR3 runs to 13 residues. Here the CDR3 DNA reads TGCGCCAGCAGCCAAGGCGCTAACTACGAGCAGTACTTC. Its protein is CASSQGANYEQYF.